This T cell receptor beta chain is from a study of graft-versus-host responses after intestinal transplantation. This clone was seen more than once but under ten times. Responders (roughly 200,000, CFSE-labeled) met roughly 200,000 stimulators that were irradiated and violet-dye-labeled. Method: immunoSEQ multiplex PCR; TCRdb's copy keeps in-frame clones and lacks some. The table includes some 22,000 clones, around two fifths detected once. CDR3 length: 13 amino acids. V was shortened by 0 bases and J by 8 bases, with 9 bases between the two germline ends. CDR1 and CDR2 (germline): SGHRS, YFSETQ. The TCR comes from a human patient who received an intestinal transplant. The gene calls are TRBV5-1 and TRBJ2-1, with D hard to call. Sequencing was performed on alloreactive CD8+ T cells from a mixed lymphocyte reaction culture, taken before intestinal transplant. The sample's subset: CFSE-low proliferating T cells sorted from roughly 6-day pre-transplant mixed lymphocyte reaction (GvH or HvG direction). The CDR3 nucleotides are TGCGCCAGCAGCTTGGTTGGTGGGTATGAGCAGTTCTTC. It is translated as CASSLVGGYEQFF.